This is a list of T cell receptor beta chains from one sample in a study of blood T cell repertoires in COVID-19. Assay used: immunoSEQ multiplex PCR; TCRdb lists only in-frame clones, some missing. Of 150,000 to 200,000 clones in the sample, around 87% were seen once. Sample: PBMCs or T cells enriched from blood (not recorded which). The receptors were sampled from a woman aged 30 to 39 who had recovered from COVID-19. Each CDR3 is given with its conserved first and last residue. A D gene is named only where the DNA matches it firmly. The listing skips clone size in some rows; elsewhere it reads once, few, many or a size class.

size: NA; J: TRBJ1-2; V: TRBV30; D: NA; DNA: TGTGCCTTCGGACAGCTCTATGGCTACACCTTC; CDR3: CAFGQLYGYTF
size: NA; J: TRBJ1-1; V: TRBV6-5; D: TRBD1; DNA: TGTGCCGCGTGCCGGGACAGGGGCTCTGAAGCTTTCTTT; CDR3: CAACRDRGSEAFF
size: NA; J: TRBJ1-1; V: TRBV19; D: TRBD1; DNA: TGTGCCAGTACATGGACAGGGGGAACTGAAGCTTTCTTT; CDR3: CASTWTGGTEAFF
size: NA; J: TRBJ2-7; V: TRBV2; D: TRBD2; DNA: TGTGCCAGCAGACCCACTAGCGGGGAAGGGGAGCAGTACTTC; CDR3: CASRPTSGEGEQYF
size: NA; J: TRBJ2-7; V: TRBV3-1/TRBV3-2; D: NA; DNA: TGTGCCAGCAGCCAAGGATTCTTTGGGCCCTACGAGCAGTACTTC; CDR3: CASSQGFFGPYEQYF
size: NA; J: TRBJ1-6; V: TRBV3-1/TRBV3-2; D: TRBD1; DNA: TGTGCCAGCGGAAGGAACGGACAGGTATTTTTT; CDR3: CASGRNGQVFF
size: NA; J: TRBJ1-6; V: TRBV9; D: NA; DNA: TGTGCCAGCAGCGTAGAAATCGTCAGAAGAAATTCACCCCTCCACTTT; CDR3: CASSVEIVRRNSPLHF
size: NA; J: TRBJ1-2; V: TRBV7-9; D: NA; DNA: TGTGCCAGCAGCTTAGCTGAGGTTAACTATGGCTACACCTTC; CDR3: CASSLAEVNYGYTF
size: NA; J: TRBJ1-1; V: TRBV18; D: NA; DNA: TGTGCCAGCTCACCAAGGAGGACTGAAGCTTTCTTT; CDR3: CASSPRRTEAFF
size: NA; J: TRBJ1-2; V: TRBV5-1; D: NA; DNA: TGCGCCAGCAGCTTGGACCCCACAGGGATCTATGGCTACACCTTC; CDR3: CASSLDPTGIYGYTF
size: once; J: TRBJ2-7; V: TRBV7-3; D: NA; DNA: TGTGCCAGCAGCTTAAATGCGGGACCGGTGTCGGGCGAGCAGTACTTC; CDR3: CASSLNAGPVSGEQYF
size: NA; J: TRBJ1-3; V: TRBV7-2; D: TRBD1; DNA: TGTGCCAGCAGCTTAGACAGGGGCCCTTACTTCTCTGGAAACACCATATATTTT; CDR3: CASSLDRGPYFSGNTIYF
size: NA; J: TRBJ2-1; V: TRBV5-8; D: TRBD2; DNA: TGTGCCAGCAGCTTCGGGAGGAGCTCCTACAATGAGCAGTTCTTC; CDR3: CASSFGRSSYNEQFF
size: NA; J: TRBJ1-3; V: TRBV6-2/TRBV6-3; D: NA; DNA: TGTGCCAGCAGTTCCCAGATCACCCCTGGAAACACCATATATTTT; CDR3: CASSSQITPGNTIYF
size: NA; J: TRBJ2-7; V: TRBV4-3; D: NA; DNA: TGCGCCAGCAGCCAAGGAGTCAGGGGCTACGAGCAGTACTTC; CDR3: CASSQGVRGYEQYF
size: NA; J: TRBJ2-1; V: TRBV7-8; D: TRBD2; DNA: TGTGCCAGCAGCTTAGCGTTCGGGGGGGCAGGTGAGCAGTTCTTC; CDR3: CASSLAFGGAGEQFF
size: once; J: TRBJ1-2; V: TRBV19; D: NA; DNA: TGTGCCAGTAGGCGGACTGACGGAGACTATGGCTACACCTTC; CDR3: CASRRTDGDYGYTF
size: NA; J: TRBJ1-1; V: TRBV7-2; D: TRBD1; DNA: TGTGCCAGCAGCTTAGCTTACGGGACAGGAAACACTGAAGCTTTCTTT; CDR3: CASSLAYGTGNTEAFF
size: NA; J: TRBJ1-1; V: TRBV7-9; D: NA; DNA: TGTGCCAGCAGCATAGGAGACAGGTTGAACACTGAAGCTTTCTTT; CDR3: CASSIGDRLNTEAFF
size: once; J: TRBJ1-4; V: TRBV24-1; D: TRBD1; DNA: TGTGCCACCAGTGGGGGGACAGGGGCGGCTGAAAAACTGTTTTTT; CDR3: CATSGGTGAAEKLFF
size: NA; J: TRBJ1-1; V: TRBV27; D: TRBD1; DNA: TGTGCCAGCAGCCAGGGGGCAGGCTACTCTGAAGCTTTCTTT; CDR3: CASSQGAGYSEAFF
size: NA; J: TRBJ1-6; V: TRBV18; D: TRBD1; DNA: TGTGCCAGCTCACCAACGACAGGGAGTTCACCCCTCCACTTT; CDR3: CASSPTTGSSPLHF
size: NA; J: TRBJ1-3; V: TRBV5-6; D: NA; DNA: TGTGCCAGCAGCTTGAAGCGAAACACCATATATTTT; CDR3: CASSLKRNTIYF
size: NA; J: TRBJ1-6; V: TRBV5-6; D: TRBD1; DNA: TGTGCCAGCAGCTTCGGACAGGGTGGTTCACCCCTCCACTTT; CDR3: CASSFGQGGSPLHF
size: NA; J: TRBJ1-1; V: TRBV11-3; D: NA; DNA: TGTGCCAGCAGCTCGGGCACTGAAGCTTTCTTT; CDR3: CASSSGTEAFF
size: NA; J: TRBJ1-1; V: TRBV19; D: TRBD1; DNA: TGTGCCAGTAGTGCAAGGGGGCGCGGGACTGAAGCTTTCTTT; CDR3: CASSARGRGTEAFF
size: once; J: TRBJ2-5; V: TRBV25-1; D: TRBD1; DNA: TGTGCCAGCAGTGATACCGGGACAGGCCTAATGGAGACCCAGTACTTC; CDR3: CASSDTGTGLMETQYF
size: once; J: TRBJ2-7; V: TRBV7-2; D: TRBD2; DNA: TGTGCCAGCAGCTTATATGGGAGGGGCTACGAGCAGTACTTC; CDR3: CASSLYGRGYEQYF
size: once; J: TRBJ1-2; V: TRBV18; D: TRBD1; DNA: TGTGCCAGCTCACTAAACGCTAGACAGGGTTATGGCTACACCTTC; CDR3: CASSLNARQGYGYTF
size: NA; J: TRBJ1-1; V: TRBV7-2; D: NA; DNA: TGTGCCAGCAGCTTAGTCCCCGGGGTAGGGACTGAAGCTTTCTTT; CDR3: CASSLVPGVGTEAFF
size: NA; J: TRBJ2-6; V: TRBV27; D: TRBD1; DNA: TGTGCCAGCGGACAGGGTCTGAGCTCTGGGGCCAACGTCCTGACTTTC; CDR3: CASGQGLSSGANVLTF
size: NA; J: TRBJ1-6; V: TRBV2; D: TRBD1; DNA: TGTGCCAGCAGTAACCGGGACAGTTATAATTCACCCCTCCACTTT; CDR3: CASSNRDSYNSPLHF
size: NA; J: TRBJ2-7; V: TRBV7-2; D: NA; DNA: TGTGCCAGCAGCCAGGGACATCAGGAATACGAGCAGTACTTC; CDR3: CASSQGHQEYEQYF
size: once; J: TRBJ2-7; V: TRBV19; D: NA; DNA: TGTGCCAGTAGTATAGTTCACAGCCAATCCTACGAGCAGTACTTC; CDR3: CASSIVHSQSYEQYF
size: NA; J: TRBJ2-1; V: TRBV4-3; D: TRBD2; DNA: TGCGCCAGCAGCCAAGATTGGGGAGGGTCCTACAATGAGCAGTTCTTC; CDR3: CASSQDWGGSYNEQFF
size: NA; J: TRBJ1-2; V: TRBV7-8; D: NA; DNA: TGTGCCAGCAGCCCCCACTCGGGCAGGGCCTATGGCTACACCTTC; CDR3: CASSPHSGRAYGYTF
size: NA; J: TRBJ2-3; V: TRBV4-3; D: NA; DNA: TGCGCCAGCAGCCGATCCCAGGGTCTCGAAGGCACAGATACGCAGTATTTT; CDR3: CASSRSQGLEGTDTQYF
size: NA; J: TRBJ2-7; V: TRBV13; D: TRBD2; DNA: TGTGCCAGCAGCTCCCACCAGTGGCGGGAGGGTGCCTACGAGCAGTACTTC; CDR3: CASSSHQWREGAYEQYF
size: NA; J: TRBJ1-2; V: TRBV19; D: NA; DNA: TGTGCCAGTACCAAGAGGCTCTATGGCTACACCTTC; CDR3: CASTKRLYGYTF
size: NA; J: TRBJ1-2; V: TRBV13; D: TRBD1; DNA: TGTGCCAGCAGCTTAAAACCGGGACAGGAGGTTGGCACCTTC; CDR3: CASSLKPGQEVGTF
size: NA; J: TRBJ1-6; V: TRBV9; D: NA; DNA: TGTGCCAGCAGCAAATCCGAGAATTCACCCCTCCACTTT; CDR3: CASSKSENSPLHF
size: NA; J: TRBJ1-4; V: TRBV5-1; D: NA; DNA: TGCGCCAGCAGTTTTACGAGCGACGGATCTAATGAAAAACTGTTTTTT; CDR3: CASSFTSDGSNEKLFF
size: NA; J: TRBJ1-5; V: TRBV27; D: TRBD1; DNA: TGTGCCAGCAGTTCCGCGGACAGGGGAGGCAGGCAGCCCCAGCATTTT; CDR3: CASSSADRGGRQPQHF
size: NA; J: TRBJ1-4; V: TRBV2; D: NA; DNA: TGTGCCAGCAGTGTTATAGGACATTATAATGAAAAACTGTTTTTT; CDR3: CASSVIGHYNEKLFF
size: NA; J: TRBJ2-1; V: TRBV6-5; D: NA; DNA: TGTGCCAGCAGCAATAGCGGTGAGCAGTTCTTC; CDR3: CASSNSGEQFF
size: NA; J: TRBJ2-6; V: TRBV6-4; D: NA; DNA: TGTGCCAGCAGTCAACAGGGCACTGGGGCCAACGTCCTGACTTTC; CDR3: CASSQQGTGANVLTF
size: NA; J: TRBJ1-2; V: TRBV7-2; D: NA; DNA: TGTGCCAGCAGCCCCGTCTCGGGGGGGTATGGCTACACCTTC; CDR3: CASSPVSGGYGYTF
size: few; J: TRBJ1-2; V: TRBV27; D: NA; DNA: TGTGCCAGCAGCGAGGGGGGGCACTTGGGTATCTATGGCTACACCTTC; CDR3: CASSEGGHLGIYGYTF
size: NA; J: TRBJ1-2; V: TRBV24-1; D: TRBD1; DNA: TGTGCCACCAGTGACCAAGAAACAGGGGAACACTATGGCTACACCTTC; CDR3: CATSDQETGEHYGYTF
size: few; J: TRBJ1-1; V: TRBV11-1; D: TRBD1; DNA: TGTGCCAGCAGGAGACAGGGGGGGGCTGAAGCTTTCTTT; CDR3: CASRRQGGAEAFF
size: NA; J: TRBJ1-2; V: TRBV6-5; D: NA; DNA: TGTGCCAGCAGTTATTCCCAGGGCGGCAACTATGGCTACACCTTC; CDR3: CASSYSQGGNYGYTF
size: NA; J: TRBJ2-3; V: TRBV21-1; D: NA; DNA: TGTGCCAGCAGCAACGGCTTTATTACTAGCGGGGGGGCCATAGATACGCAGTATTTT; CDR3: CASSNGFITSGGAIDTQYF
size: NA; J: TRBJ2-3; V: TRBV27; D: TRBD2; DNA: TGTGCCAGCACCCGGGGACTAGCGGGAAAAAACACAGATACGCAGTATTTT; CDR3: CASTRGLAGKNTDTQYF
size: NA; J: TRBJ2-1; V: TRBV14; D: TRBD2; DNA: TGTGCCAGCAGCCCCCCCCTACTAGCGGGGGATCCTAATGAGCAGTTCTTC; CDR3: CASSPPLLAGDPNEQFF
size: NA; J: TRBJ2-7; V: TRBV30; D: TRBD2; DNA: TGTGCCTGGACTCGCGGGGGACTAGCCGTATACGAGCAGTACTTC; CDR3: CAWTRGGLAVYEQYF